This is a list of T cell receptor beta chains from one sample in a study of control samples from healthy donors and cancer patients. Clones were read by immunoSEQ multiplex PCR, and TCRdb kept only the in-frame ones, dropping some. The table has roughly 200,000 clones, about 94% seen once. Material: blood. The receptors derive from a man over 45 in good health. CDR3s include the opening cysteine and the closing phenylalanine or tryptophan. The order of the fields is J gene, clone size, D gene, V gene, CDR3 DNA, CDR3 protein. D genes are given only for firm matches. Not every row has a clone size; where given, it reads once, few, many or a size class.

j_gene: TRBJ1-2; abundance: -; d_gene: -; v_gene: TRBV6-5; CDR3nt: TGTGCCAGCAGTCCAGAGGGCAGGTCGTATGGCTACACCTTC; CDR3aa: CASSPEGRSYGYTF
j_gene: TRBJ1-5; abundance: -; d_gene: TRBD1; v_gene: TRBV18; CDR3nt: TGTGCCAGCTCACCGTCAACAGGGGGTAATCAGCCCCAGCATTTT; CDR3aa: CASSPSTGGNQPQHF
j_gene: TRBJ2-1; abundance: -; d_gene: -; v_gene: TRBV9; CDR3nt: TGTGCCAGCGCTCGGCAGGGCTCCTACAATGAGCAGTTCTTC; CDR3aa: CASARQGSYNEQFF
j_gene: TRBJ2-1; abundance: -; d_gene: TRBD1; v_gene: TRBV19; CDR3nt: TGTGCCAGTACAGGGGGTAGAGTCGGCTACAATGAGCAGTTCTTC; CDR3aa: CASTGGRVGYNEQFF
j_gene: TRBJ1-2; abundance: -; d_gene: -; v_gene: TRBV29-1; CDR3nt: TGCAGCGTGGGCCCGACGGGGGGCTACACCTTC; CDR3aa: CSVGPTGGYTF
j_gene: TRBJ2-5; abundance: -; d_gene: -; v_gene: TRBV25-1; CDR3nt: TGTGCCAGCAGTGAAGGGGGTCGGCCCCCGGGGACCCAGTACTTC; CDR3aa: CASSEGGRPPGTQYF
j_gene: TRBJ2-3; abundance: -; d_gene: TRBD2; v_gene: TRBV5-8; CDR3nt: TGTGCCAGCAGAGCGGGACTAGCGGGGGGCCGCGGGGGCACAGATACGCAGTATTTT; CDR3aa: CASRAGLAGGRGGTDTQYF
j_gene: TRBJ2-1; abundance: -; d_gene: TRBD2; v_gene: TRBV5-1; CDR3nt: TGCGCCAGCAGTTTTACTAGCGGGGGGGCCTTAGGCAATGAGCAGTTCTTC; CDR3aa: CASSFTSGGALGNEQFF
j_gene: TRBJ1-2; abundance: -; d_gene: -; v_gene: TRBV19; CDR3nt: TGTGCCAGTAGATATATGGCAGGAGGGACTGGCTACACCTTC; CDR3aa: CASRYMAGGTGYTF
j_gene: TRBJ2-1; abundance: -; d_gene: -; v_gene: TRBV20-1; CDR3nt: TGCAGTGCTTTCTCGGTTGAGCAGTTCTTC; CDR3aa: CSAFSVEQFF
j_gene: TRBJ2-2; abundance: -; d_gene: -; v_gene: TRBV15; CDR3nt: TGTGCCACCAGCAGAGGCGGCAACAGGGCCGGGGAGCTGTTTTTT; CDR3aa: CATSRGGNRAGELFF
j_gene: TRBJ1-1; abundance: -; d_gene: -; v_gene: TRBV6-5; CDR3nt: TGTGCCAGTCAACACCGGGGGATAGACACTGAAGCTTTCTTT; CDR3aa: CASQHRGIDTEAFF
j_gene: TRBJ2-5; abundance: -; d_gene: TRBD2; v_gene: TRBV5-1; CDR3nt: TGCGCCAGCAGCTTGGGTCGGGGGGAAGAGACCCAGTACTTC; CDR3aa: CASSLGRGEETQYF
j_gene: TRBJ2-5; abundance: -; d_gene: TRBD2; v_gene: TRBV6-2/TRBV6-3; CDR3nt: TGTGCCAGCAGTTGGACTAGCGGAGAAGAGACCCAGTACTTC; CDR3aa: CASSWTSGEETQYF
j_gene: TRBJ1-3; abundance: once; d_gene: -; v_gene: TRBV3-1/TRBV3-2; CDR3nt: TGTGCCAGCAGCCAAACTCGGGCAGGTGGAAACACCATATATTTT; CDR3aa: CASSQTRAGGNTIYF
j_gene: TRBJ1-5; abundance: -; d_gene: -; v_gene: TRBV6-6; CDR3nt: TGTGCCAGCAGTAACCACGGGTCCTATCAGCCCCAGCATTTT; CDR3aa: CASSNHGSYQPQHF
j_gene: TRBJ1-5; abundance: -; d_gene: -; v_gene: TRBV2; CDR3nt: TGTGCCAGCAGCCGAGATGGCGGAGCCGTGGAGCCCCAGCATTTT; CDR3aa: CASSRDGGAVEPQHF
j_gene: TRBJ1-2; abundance: -; d_gene: -; v_gene: TRBV5-6; CDR3nt: TGTGCCAGCAGCTTGGATCCAGGATCTTATGGCTACACCTTC; CDR3aa: CASSLDPGSYGYTF
j_gene: TRBJ1-1; abundance: -; d_gene: TRBD1; v_gene: TRBV6-5; CDR3nt: TGTGCCAGCCAGTTAGGGGACAGGGGGAACACTGAAGCTTTCTTT; CDR3aa: CASQLGDRGNTEAFF
j_gene: TRBJ1-2; abundance: -; d_gene: TRBD1; v_gene: TRBV5-1; CDR3nt: TGCGCCAGCAGCTTGGCACAGGGGGCAAACTATGGCTACACCTTC; CDR3aa: CASSLAQGANYGYTF
j_gene: TRBJ2-2; abundance: -; d_gene: TRBD2; v_gene: TRBV6-6; CDR3nt: TGTGCCAGCAGTTACGCGGGGGCGAACACCGGGGAGCTGTTTTTT; CDR3aa: CASSYAGANTGELFF
j_gene: TRBJ1-3; abundance: -; d_gene: -; v_gene: TRBV19; CDR3nt: TGTGCCGCCTCGAAGACCGGCTCTGGAAACACCATATATTTT; CDR3aa: CAASKTGSGNTIYF
j_gene: TRBJ1-1; abundance: -; d_gene: -; v_gene: TRBV28; CDR3nt: TGTGCCAGCAGTTCAAAACCTGAAGCTTTCTTT; CDR3aa: CASSSKPEAFF
j_gene: TRBJ2-3; abundance: -; d_gene: -; v_gene: TRBV7-9; CDR3nt: TGTGCCAGCAGCTTAGCTGGGCGCACAGATACGCAGTATTTT; CDR3aa: CASSLAGRTDTQYF
j_gene: TRBJ2-5; abundance: few; d_gene: -; v_gene: TRBV5-4; CDR3nt: TGTGCCAGCGCCAGGGGCCCCGGTCCAGAGACCCAGTACTTC; CDR3aa: CASARGPGPETQYF
j_gene: TRBJ2-3; abundance: -; d_gene: -; v_gene: TRBV11-2; CDR3nt: TGTGCCAGCAGCTTAGACGGGAAGTACACAGATACGCAGTATTTT; CDR3aa: CASSLDGKYTDTQYF
j_gene: TRBJ1-3; abundance: -; d_gene: -; v_gene: TRBV7-2; CDR3nt: TGTGCCAGCAGCTTGGCACAAACTGGAAACACCATATATTTT; CDR3aa: CASSLAQTGNTIYF
j_gene: TRBJ1-5; abundance: -; d_gene: -; v_gene: TRBV28; CDR3nt: TGTGCCAGCAGTTTCAGCAGTTATAGCAATCAGCCCCAGCATTTT; CDR3aa: CASSFSSYSNQPQHF
j_gene: TRBJ2-1; abundance: -; d_gene: TRBD1; v_gene: TRBV18; CDR3nt: TGTGCCAGCTCCCCACGGACAGGTAATGTCAATGAGCAGTTCTTC; CDR3aa: CASSPRTGNVNEQFF
j_gene: TRBJ1-2; abundance: -; d_gene: -; v_gene: TRBV6-2/TRBV6-3; CDR3nt: TGTGCCAGCAGTACCGGGACACCCGGGACCTATGGCTACACCTTC; CDR3aa: CASSTGTPGTYGYTF
j_gene: TRBJ1-1; abundance: -; d_gene: -; v_gene: TRBV7-9; CDR3nt: TGTGCCAGCAGCTTAGCCGGGGCCGCTGAAGCTTTCTTT; CDR3aa: CASSLAGAAEAFF
j_gene: TRBJ2-1; abundance: -; d_gene: TRBD2; v_gene: TRBV30; CDR3nt: TGTGCCTGGAGTGTACTAGCGGGGGCCGTATTCAACAATGAGCAGTTCTTC; CDR3aa: CAWSVLAGAVFNNEQFF
j_gene: TRBJ2-6; abundance: -; d_gene: -; v_gene: TRBV5-5; CDR3nt: TGTGCCAGCAGCTTATTCCCGGGGGCCAACGTCCTGACTTTC; CDR3aa: CASSLFPGANVLTF
j_gene: TRBJ1-2; abundance: -; d_gene: -; v_gene: TRBV11-2; CDR3nt: TGTGCCAGCAGCGGAGAAGGTTATGGCTACACCTTC; CDR3aa: CASSGEGYGYTF
j_gene: TRBJ1-2; abundance: -; d_gene: -; v_gene: TRBV23-1; CDR3nt: TGCGCCCTGGTCGGAGGGCTCGGCTACACCTTC; CDR3aa: CALVGGLGYTF
j_gene: TRBJ2-5; abundance: -; d_gene: -; v_gene: TRBV6-5; CDR3nt: TGTGCCAGCAGTTACCCGGGGCCAGAGACCCAGTACTTC; CDR3aa: CASSYPGPETQYF
j_gene: TRBJ1-1; abundance: -; d_gene: -; v_gene: TRBV28; CDR3nt: TGTGCCAGCAGTTACAGAAACACTGAAGCTTTCTTT; CDR3aa: CASSYRNTEAFF
j_gene: TRBJ2-1; abundance: -; d_gene: TRBD2; v_gene: TRBV3-1/TRBV3-2; CDR3nt: TGTGCCAGCAGCCATTCTAGCGGGGGGACCTACAATGAGCAGTTCTTC; CDR3aa: CASSHSSGGTYNEQFF
j_gene: TRBJ1-4; abundance: -; d_gene: -; v_gene: TRBV18; CDR3nt: TGTGCCAGCTCGCTCAACGTCCAGGGTGGTGGTAATGAAAAACTGTTTTTT; CDR3aa: CASSLNVQGGGNEKLFF
j_gene: TRBJ1-2; abundance: -; d_gene: -; v_gene: TRBV4-2; CDR3nt: TGTGCCAGCAGCCAAGAAGTTTATGGCTACACCTTC; CDR3aa: CASSQEVYGYTF
j_gene: TRBJ1-1; abundance: -; d_gene: -; v_gene: TRBV5-6; CDR3nt: TGTGCCAGCAGCCGTGTGCGTGAAGCTTTCTTT; CDR3aa: CASSRVREAFF
j_gene: TRBJ2-7; abundance: -; d_gene: -; v_gene: TRBV11-3; CDR3nt: TGTGCCAGCAGCCCTGGGGGGGGCCAGAGGGAGCAGTACTTC; CDR3aa: CASSPGGGQREQYF
j_gene: TRBJ1-5; abundance: -; d_gene: -; v_gene: TRBV28; CDR3nt: TGTGCCAGCAGTTTTCCCGGGCACGAGGGGGTTTTGAGCAATCAGCCCCAGCATTTT; CDR3aa: CASSFPGHEGVLSNQPQHF
j_gene: TRBJ2-3; abundance: -; d_gene: -; v_gene: TRBV28; CDR3nt: TGTGCCAGCAGTCAGCCCCGGGGGGATACGCAGTATTTT; CDR3aa: CASSQPRGDTQYF
j_gene: TRBJ1-3; abundance: -; d_gene: -; v_gene: TRBV7-2; CDR3nt: TGTGCCAGCAGCCCCCCCTCTGGAAACACCATATATTTT; CDR3aa: CASSPPSGNTIYF
j_gene: TRBJ1-6; abundance: -; d_gene: TRBD1; v_gene: TRBV4-2; CDR3nt: TGTGCCAGCAGCCAGATTAGAGGGGACAGGGATTCACCCCTCCACTTT; CDR3aa: CASSQIRGDRDSPLHF
j_gene: TRBJ1-5; abundance: -; d_gene: -; v_gene: TRBV5-1; CDR3nt: TGCGCCAGCAGCATGACGGGACTCCTGACCGGCAATCAGCCCCAGCATTTT; CDR3aa: CASSMTGLLTGNQPQHF
j_gene: TRBJ2-1; abundance: -; d_gene: TRBD2; v_gene: TRBV4-1; CDR3nt: TGCGCCAGCAGCCCTAAGCGGCTAGCGGGGGGGGTTGGCTACAATGAGCAGTTCTTC; CDR3aa: CASSPKRLAGGVGYNEQFF
j_gene: TRBJ2-2; abundance: -; d_gene: TRBD1; v_gene: TRBV24-1; CDR3nt: TGTGCCACCAGCATCGGAGGGACAGGGCACACCGGGGAGCTGTTTTTT; CDR3aa: CATSIGGTGHTGELFF
j_gene: TRBJ1-6; abundance: -; d_gene: TRBD1; v_gene: TRBV4-1; CDR3nt: TGCGCCAGCAGCCTAATGGGACAGGTTAATGTTTACTCTTCGGCCCTCCACTTT; CDR3aa: CASSLMGQVNVYSSALHF
j_gene: TRBJ1-2; abundance: -; d_gene: TRBD1; v_gene: TRBV28; CDR3nt: TGTGCCTATTCGACAGGGGTACTAAAGGGACCAACCCTTTATACGTATGGCTACACCTTC; CDR3aa: CAYSTGVLKGPTLYTYGYTF
j_gene: TRBJ2-7; abundance: -; d_gene: -; v_gene: TRBV30; CDR3nt: TGTGCCTGGAGTCGACAGGCGCTCGAGCAGTACTTC; CDR3aa: CAWSRQALEQYF
j_gene: TRBJ2-6; abundance: once; d_gene: -; v_gene: TRBV5-4; CDR3nt: TGTGCCAGCAGCTCTAAGCTGACTGGGGCCAACGTCCTGACTTTC; CDR3aa: CASSSKLTGANVLTF
j_gene: TRBJ2-7; abundance: -; d_gene: TRBD2; v_gene: TRBV6-5; CDR3nt: TGTGCCAGCCGCTCGGGACTAGCGAGGTACGAGCAGTACTTC; CDR3aa: CASRSGLARYEQYF
j_gene: TRBJ1-3; abundance: -; d_gene: -; v_gene: TRBV2; CDR3nt: TGTGCCAGCAGTGAAGGGACCCCTCTTGGAAACACCATATATTTT; CDR3aa: CASSEGTPLGNTIYF
j_gene: TRBJ1-2; abundance: -; d_gene: -; v_gene: TRBV5-1; CDR3nt: TGCGCCAGCAGCTTCCCCGGCGGGGAGGGCGACTACACCTTC; CDR3aa: CASSFPGGEGDYTF
j_gene: TRBJ1-5; abundance: -; d_gene: -; v_gene: TRBV14; CDR3nt: TGTGCCAGCAGCCTCAATCAGCCCCAGCATTTT; CDR3aa: CASSLNQPQHF
j_gene: TRBJ2-3; abundance: -; d_gene: -; v_gene: TRBV24-1; CDR3nt: TGTGCCACCAGCCTTACCCACAGCACAGATACGCAGTATTTT; CDR3aa: CATSLTHSTDTQYF
j_gene: TRBJ1-2; abundance: -; d_gene: TRBD1; v_gene: TRBV6-5; CDR3nt: TGTGCCAGCAGCTATGGGACAGTCGATGGCTACACCTTC; CDR3aa: CASSYGTVDGYTF
j_gene: TRBJ1-1; abundance: -; d_gene: -; v_gene: TRBV9; CDR3nt: TGTGCCAGCAGAGGAGTTTCTACTGAAGCTTTCTTT; CDR3aa: CASRGVSTEAFF